What follows are 11 T cell receptor beta chains derived from one specimen sequenced in a study of T-cell memory formation after mild COVID-19. TCRdb re-called the 5' RACE reads through MiXCR, storing one row per CDR3 protein. The table lists tens of thousands of distinct CDR3 sequences, 6.1% of them singletons. The sample consisted of PBMCs or a T cell subset sorted from them (not recorded which). These receptors originate from an adult who had mild COVID-19 (a few samples of this study predate the infection). Cell type and time point are not known.

This clonotype has only a few counts. This rearrangement joins TRBV14 to TRBJ2-7; TRBD2 agrees at 7 bases. CDR1 and CDR2 (germline): SGHDN, FVKESK. This CDR3 has 15 residues. The trim removed 5 bases at V and 3 bases at J, leaving 10 bases unmatched. CDR3 loop: CASSDSSSGNYEQYF. The CDR3 DNA reads as TGTGCCAGCAGCGATAGTTCTAGCGGAAACTACGAGCAGTACTTC.

This clonotype has just a few counts. This chain uses TRBV6-6 with TRBJ1-1, with D tentatively TRBD1 (5 bases). V was cut by 2 bases and J by 5 bases, with 9 bases left in between. CDR3 length equals 13 residues. Germline lookup yields CDR1 MNHNY and CDR2 SVGAGI (reference sequence). This CDR3 is CASSYHGTTEAFF. The DNA of the CDR3 is TGTGCCAGCAGTTACCACGGGACGACTGAAGCTTTCTTT.

This clonotype appeared a few times. J is TRBJ2-5 and V is TRBV5-6; TRBD1 or TRBD2 may be the D gene (7 bases each). In germline, CDR1 is SGHDT, CDR2 YYEEEE. CDR3 size: 15 residues. The V gene lost 4 bases and the J gene lost 5 bases, with 18 bases spanning the gap. CDR3 sequence (DNA): TGTGCCAGCAGCCAGTTGACAGGGAGGGTGGAGACCCAGTACTTC. Translating gives CASSQLTGRVETQYF.

In its sample, this clonotype was seen many times. The V call is TRBV20-1, the J call TRBJ2-5; 8 positions match TRBD2. The CDR3 covers 14 residues. Trimming at V came to 5 bases and at J to 5 bases, leaving 10 bases not matched to a gene. The germline gives CDR1 DFQATT, CDR2 SNEGSKA (reference sequence). This CDR3 is CSAPPGSGSETQYF. The CDR3 bases are TGCAGTGCTCCACCGGGGAGCGGGAGTGAGACCCAGTACTTC.

This clonotype was counted at least ten times. This chain connects TRBV18 to TRBJ2-7; 14 bases fit TRBD2. The CDR3 contains 16 residues. Trimming at V came to 4 bases and at J to 4 bases, leaving 6 bases not matched to a gene. Germline V CDR1 and CDR2: KGHSH, LQKENI. DNA for the CDR3: TGTGCCAGCTCACTAGGGACTAGCGGGAGAAGTTACGAGCAGTACTTC. Encoded protein: CASSLGTSGRSYEQYF.

J is TRBJ2-7 and V is TRBV5-1; TRBD2 is a possible D gene (5 bases). CDR3 size: 18 residues. Germline V gene data show CDR1 as SGHRS and CDR2 as YFSETQ. Deletions cut 1 base from V and 4 bases from J, with 24 bases between. This CDR3 reads CASSLSVRASGIAYEQYF. The CDR3 DNA is TGCGCCAGCAGCTTGTCCGTTCGGGCGTCGGGGATTGCGTACGAGCAGTACTTC.

This clonotype occurred many times. The V gene is TRBV7-3, the J gene TRBJ2-1; TRBD2 matches 12 bases. Germline values: CDR1 SGHTA, CDR2 FQGTGA. This CDR3 spans 17 amino acids. The V segment lost 1 base and the J segment 4 bases; nucleotides outside the gene matches: 5. The CDR3 bases are TGTGCCAGCAGCTTAAAAGGACTAGCGGGGAAATACAATGAGCAGTTCTTC. This gives the protein CASSLKGLAGKYNEQFF.

This clonotype was picked up a small number of times. The chain is built from TRBV14 and TRBJ2-5; weak D call: TRBD1 (6 bases). This CDR3 comprises 12 residues. The germline CDR1 and CDR2 sequences are SGHDN and FVKESK. Trimming removed 3 bases at V and 6 bases at J, with 8 bases between. CDR3 coding DNA: TGTGCCAGCAGCCAGACAGGAAAGACCCAGTACTTC. It codes for CASSQTGKTQYF.

The chain employs TRBV20-1 and TRBJ2-1; 7 bases fit TRBD2. The CDR3 covers 14 residues. Losses at the gene ends were 0 bases for V and 7 bases for J; bases not matched to a gene: 6. Germline loops: CDR1 DFQATT, CDR2 SNEGSKA (reference sequence). The CDR3 region has the DNA TGCAGTGCTAGAGATGCAAGAGCGGGAAATGAGCAGTTCTTC. Translation: CSARDARAGNEQFF.

With respect to this clonotype: The junction and the germline gene differ at one end; a read error may be behind it. This chain uses TRBV10-3 with TRBJ2-3; D tentatively reads TRBD1 or TRBD2 (5 bases each). This CDR3 has 14 amino acids. Germline values: CDR1 ENHRY, CDR2 SYGVKD. The chain's CDR3 is CSIRRDLRTDTQYF. The CDR3 DNA reads as TGTTCCATCAGACGGGACCTACGCACAGATACGCAGTATTTT.

This clonotype was detected many times. This chain links TRBV11-2 with TRBJ1-5; D is unclear. CDR1 is SGHAT, CDR2 FQNNGV, per germline. The CDR3 runs 11 residues. V was pared by 5 bases and J by 12 bases, with 11 bases between. The CDR3 DNA follows: TGTGCCAGCAGCCACGACGGACTCCAGCATTTT. Protein sequence: CASSHDGLQHF.